The next 16 T cell receptor beta chains were all read from a single sample in a study of T cells in tumors after PD-1 blockade. Libraries were prepared by immunoSEQ multiplex PCR; TCRdb keeps only in-frame clonotypes and omits some of them. The sample holds around 50,000 clones, 65% to 80% seen once. The input for sequencing was PBMCs, taken before anti-PD-1 therapy. Receptors originate from a human donor with advanced basal cell or squamous cell carcinoma (not recorded which).

The chain is built from TRBV4-1 and TRBJ2-7; TRBD2 matches 13 bases. This CDR3 is 15 amino acids long. The germline V gene has CDR1 MGHRA and CDR2 YSYEKL. Trimming took 3 bases from V and 4 from J; bases not matched to a gene: 3. The CDR3 region is CASSHQLAGGYEQYF. In DNA form, the CDR3 reads TGCGCCAGCAGCCACCAACTAGCGGGAGGGTACGAGCAGTACTTC.

V gene TRBV29-1 combines with J gene TRBJ2-2, with 8 bases aligning to TRBD1. The CDR3 is 14 amino acids. The germline V gene has CDR1 SQVTM and CDR2 ANQGSEA. V lost 8 bases and J lost 7; bases outside the gene matches: 12. The CDR3 loop reads CSPGSRGLNGELFF. For the CDR3, the DNA is TGCAGCCCGGGGAGCAGGGGGCTTAACGGGGAGCTGTTTTTT.

The rearrangement joins TRBV7-9 to TRBJ2-1; 13 bases map to TRBD2. Trimming cost V 5 bases and J 11 bases; bases outside gene matches: 0. The CDR3 loop spans 12 amino acids. The germline V gene encodes CDR1 SEHNR and CDR2 FQNEAQ (reference sequence). The CDR3 loop is CASSGTSGKQFF. CDR3 nucleotides: TGTGCCAGCAGCGGGACTAGCGGGAAGCAGTTCTTC.

V usage is TRBV10-3 and J usage is TRBJ1-1; tentative D call: TRBD1 (6 bases). V shed 8 bases and J shed 6 bases, with 22 bases lying between them. The CDR3 is made up of 15 amino acids. Germline V gene data show CDR1 as ENHRY and CDR2 as SYGVKD. The CDR3 sequence: CAIRGGTGALAEAFF. For the CDR3, the DNA is TGTGCCATCCGGGGGGGTACGGGGGCGCTGGCTGAAGCTTTCTTT.

This clone was observed a few times. The V and J genes are TRBV5-1 and TRBJ1-2; D remains ambiguous. Deletions cut 3 bases from V and 7 bases from J, with 19 bases between. The CDR3 covers 15 residues. Germline V gives CDR1 SGHRS, CDR2 YFSETQ. CDR3 sequence (DNA): TGCGCCAGCAGCTCCCGGGCGGGCCTCGCGACTGGCTACACCTTC. It is translated as CASSSRAGLATGYTF.

The chain combines TRBV19 with TRBJ1-5; D remains ambiguous. CDR3 size: 14 residues. The germline V and J ends were trimmed by 2 bases and 4 bases, with 9 bases remaining between them. Germline V gives CDR1 LNHDA, CDR2 SQIVND (reference sequence). This CDR3 reads CASSIMGENQPQHF. CDR3 nucleotides: TGTGCCAGTAGTATAATGGGCGAGAATCAGCCCCAGCATTTT. Combining the CDR3 with reference TRBV19 and TRBJ1-5 gives the whole variable domain DGGITQSPKYLFRKEGQNVTLSCEQNLNHDAMYWYRQDPGQGLRLIYYSQIVNDFQKGDIAEGYSVSREKKESFPLTVTSAQKNPTAFYLCASSIMGENQPQHFGDGTRLSIL.

The table lists this clone with a count of one. The chain is built from TRBV5-4 and TRBJ1-2; D perhaps matches TRBD1 (5 bases). The CDR3 has 14 amino acids. Between the trimmed V and J ends, which lost 7 bases and 0 bases, there was a span of 13 bases. Germline V lookup: CDR1 SGHNT, CDR2 YYREEE (reference sequence). CDR3 sequence (DNA): TGTGCCAGCTCCGGGGGGGGAGCTAACTATGGCTACACCTTC. It specifies CASSGGGANYGYTF.

The rearrangement uses TRBV5-5 and TRBJ1-1; no definite D call. V was clipped by 2 bases and J by 0 bases, with 8 bases between them. CDR3 size: 14 residues. Germline V lookup: CDR1 SGHKS, CDR2 YYEKEE (reference sequence). In DNA form, the CDR3 reads TGTGCCAGCAGCTTAGGTGGATTGAACACTGAAGCTTTCTTT. Its translation: CASSLGGLNTEAFF.

The chain has TRBV6-5 and TRBJ2-7; D is possibly TRBD1 (5 bases). From germline, CDR1 is MNHEY and CDR2 SVGAGI. The CDR3 has 12 amino acids. Trimming took 6 bases from V and 2 from J, leaving 8 bases between them. The CDR3 region is CASRGAPYEQYF. CDR3 nucleotides: TGTGCCAGCAGAGGGGCCCCCTACGAGCAGTACTTC.

This clone has more than one count but fewer than ten. The gene calls are TRBV13 and TRBJ1-6; 7 nucleotides line up with TRBD1. This CDR3 has 15 residues. Germline CDR1 and CDR2: PRHDT and FYEKMQ (reference sequence). Losses at the gene ends were 5 bases for V and 6 bases for J; bases not matched to a gene: 7. The CDR3 DNA reads as TGTGCCAGCAGCCTCGGGACAGCTCTTAATTCACCCCTCCACTTT. Translation gives CASSLGTALNSPLHF.

V usage is TRBV13 and J usage is TRBJ2-3; 7 nucleotides agree with TRBD2. The V segment lost 5 bases and the J segment 4 bases; nucleotides outside the gene matches: 18. CDR3 size: 18 residues. The germline V gene encodes CDR1 PRHDT and CDR2 FYEKMQ (reference sequence). CDR3 bases: TGTGCCAGCAGCCTAGAACCGTCTTCGGGAGGTTTCGCAGATACGCAGTATTTT. Amino acids: CASSLEPSSGGFADTQYF. The variable domain in full, completed from reference TRBV13 and TRBJ2-3, reads AAGVIQSPRHLIKEKRETATLKCYPIPRHDTVYWYQQGPGQDPQFLISFYEKMQSDKGSIPDRFSAQQFSDYHSELNMSSLELGDSALYFCASSLEPSSGGFADTQYFGPGTRLTVL.

The V and J genes are TRBV12-5 and TRBJ1-2; 9 nucleotides agree with TRBD1. Germline loops: CDR1 LGHNT, CDR2 FRNRAP. V lost 6 bases to trimming and J lost 6 bases; unmatched junction nucleotides: 5. The CDR3 runs 13 residues. CDR3 region: CASGRQGVDGYTF. As DNA, the CDR3 is TGTGCTAGTGGGAGACAGGGGGTGGATGGCTACACCTTC.

This clone turned up a few times. The chain joins TRBV5-8 to TRBJ2-1, with a tentative D call TRBD1 (6 bases). This CDR3 comprises 15 residues. V was pared by 1 base and J by 8 bases, with 16 bases between. The germline CDR1 and CDR2 sequences are SGHTS and YDEGEE. The CDR3 sequence: CASSLYGGANDEQFF. DNA for the CDR3: TGTGCCAGCAGCTTGTATGGGGGCGCCAACGATGAGCAGTTCTTC.

This chain connects TRBV5-1 to TRBJ2-2; D remains ambiguous. V was clipped by 1 base and J by 4 bases, with 11 bases between them. The CDR3 contains 15 residues. The germline V gene has CDR1 SGHRS and CDR2 YFSETQ. CDR3 in amino acids: CASSLSPETTGELFF. The CDR3 DNA sequence: TGCGCCAGCAGCTTGTCTCCAGAAACCACCGGGGAGCTGTTTTTT.

This chain links TRBV7-7 with TRBJ2-2, with D possibly being TRBD2 (6 bases). The CDR3 is 16 amino acids. CDR1 is SSHAT, CDR2 FNYEAQ, per germline (reference sequence). V shed 5 bases and J shed 4 bases, with 17 bases lying between them. CDR3 sequence: CASSARGLMSTGELFF. CDR3 sequence (DNA): TGTGCCAGCAGCGCAAGGGGACTGATGAGCACCGGGGAGCTGTTTTTT.

The CDR3 bases are TGTGCCAGCAGCGTGGGCAGCCAAAACATTCAGTACTTC. Protein product: CASSVGSQNIQYF. The chain uses TRBV9 and TRBJ2-4; D gene unclear. The CDR3 is 13 amino acids. Trimming shortened V by 2 bases and J by 5 bases, and 8 bases separated the two germline ends. CDR1 SGDLS and CDR2 YYNGEE come from the germline V gene.